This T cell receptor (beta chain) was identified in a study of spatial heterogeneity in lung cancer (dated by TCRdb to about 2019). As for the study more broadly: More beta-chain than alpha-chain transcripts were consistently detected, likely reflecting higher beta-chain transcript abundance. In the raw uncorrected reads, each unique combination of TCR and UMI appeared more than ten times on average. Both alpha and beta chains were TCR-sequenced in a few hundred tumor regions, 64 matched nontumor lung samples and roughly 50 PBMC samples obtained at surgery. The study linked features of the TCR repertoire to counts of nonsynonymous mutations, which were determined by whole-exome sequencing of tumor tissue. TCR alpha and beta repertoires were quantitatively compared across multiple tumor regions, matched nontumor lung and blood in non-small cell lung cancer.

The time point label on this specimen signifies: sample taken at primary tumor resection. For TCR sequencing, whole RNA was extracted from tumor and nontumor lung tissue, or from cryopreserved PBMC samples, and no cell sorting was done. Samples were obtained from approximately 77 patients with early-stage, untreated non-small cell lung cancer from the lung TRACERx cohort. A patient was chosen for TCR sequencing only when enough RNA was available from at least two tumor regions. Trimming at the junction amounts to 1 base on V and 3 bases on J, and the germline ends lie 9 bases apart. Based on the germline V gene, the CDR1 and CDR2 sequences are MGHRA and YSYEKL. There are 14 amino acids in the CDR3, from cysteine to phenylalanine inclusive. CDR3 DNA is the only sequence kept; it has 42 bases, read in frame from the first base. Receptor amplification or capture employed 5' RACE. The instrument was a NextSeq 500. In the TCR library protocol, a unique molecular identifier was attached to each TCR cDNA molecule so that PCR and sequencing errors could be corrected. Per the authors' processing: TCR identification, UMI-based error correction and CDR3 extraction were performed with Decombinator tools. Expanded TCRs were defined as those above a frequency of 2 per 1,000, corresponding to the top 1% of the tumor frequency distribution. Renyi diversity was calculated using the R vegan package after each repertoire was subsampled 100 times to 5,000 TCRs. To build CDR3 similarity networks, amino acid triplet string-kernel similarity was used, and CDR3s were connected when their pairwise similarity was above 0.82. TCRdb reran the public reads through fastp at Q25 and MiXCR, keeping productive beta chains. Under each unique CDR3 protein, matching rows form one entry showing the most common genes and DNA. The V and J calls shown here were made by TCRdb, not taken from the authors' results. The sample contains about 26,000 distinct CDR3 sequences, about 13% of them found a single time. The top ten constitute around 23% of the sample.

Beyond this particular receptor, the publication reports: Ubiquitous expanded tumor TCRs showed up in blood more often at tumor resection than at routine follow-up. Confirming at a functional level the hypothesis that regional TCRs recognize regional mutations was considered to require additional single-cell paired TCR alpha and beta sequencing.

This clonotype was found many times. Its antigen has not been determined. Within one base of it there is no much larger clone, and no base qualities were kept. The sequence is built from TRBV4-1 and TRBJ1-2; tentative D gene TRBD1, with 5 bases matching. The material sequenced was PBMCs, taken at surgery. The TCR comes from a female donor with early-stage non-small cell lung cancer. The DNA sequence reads TGCGCCAGCAGCCAAGTGGGGCTCGACTATGGCTACACCTTC. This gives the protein CASSQVGLDYGYTF.